This T cell receptor (beta chain) was profiled in a study of T-cell memory formation after mild COVID-19. Study summary: TCR clusters were mostly donor specific. Study-wide results and limits: Second-wave clones peaking on day 37 lacked confirmed SARS-CoV-2 specificity. Certain responding clones were present in pre-infection memory, suggesting participation of cross-reactive memory.

Germline V gene lookup returns CDR1 SGHDT and CDR2 YYEEEE. The V end lost 4 bases, the J end lost 8 bases, and 16 bases lay between the germline ends. This CDR3 region has 14 residues. As regards this clonotype: Its specificity is not known.

Constant-segment primers served in 5'RACE that generated TCR alpha and TCR beta cDNA libraries bearing sample barcodes and UMIs. MiXCR, applied by TCRdb to the 5' RACE reads, yields one record per CDR3 protein. The sample lists a few hundred thousand distinct CDR3 sequences, 20% to 25% occurring once. The chain has TRBV5-6 and TRBJ2-4; the D gene is possibly TRBD2 (5 bases). The source material was PBMCs or a T cell subset sorted from them (not recorded which). The sequence was collected from a man between 18 and 29 years old who had mild COVID-19 (a few samples of this study predate the infection). Cell type and time point are not known. CDR3 loop: CASSRLAGRDIQYF. CDR3 DNA: TGTGCCAGCAGCCGGTTGGCCGGGCGGGACATTCAGTACTTC.